Listed below are T cell receptor beta chains from one sample, sequenced in a study of blood T cell repertoires in COVID-19. Assay: immunoSEQ multiplex PCR; the TCRdb copy retains only in-frame clones and omits some. This sample has 170,000 or so clones, with over 90% found just once. Sequencing input: peripheral blood. These TCRs come from a man between 50 and 59 years old with acute or convalescent COVID-19. Each CDR3 is given with its conserved first and last residue. The D gene is left open where the match is weak. Part of the rows lack a size; the others show once, few, many or a class for expanded clones.

cdr3_length: 14
j_call: TRBJ1-2
clone_size: -
v_call: TRBV2
d_call: -
cdr3_aa: CASSGSATGYGYTF
cdr3_nt: TGTGCCAGCAGTGGGTCCGCTACTGGCTATGGCTACACCTTC

cdr3_length: 15
j_call: TRBJ2-1
clone_size: -
v_call: TRBV11-2
d_call: TRBD2
cdr3_aa: CASSLGAGGHNEQFF
cdr3_nt: TGTGCCAGCAGCCTGGGGGCGGGGGGGCACAATGAGCAGTTCTTC

cdr3_length: 15
j_call: TRBJ1-5
clone_size: -
v_call: TRBV18
d_call: TRBD1
cdr3_aa: CASSPGQVRNQPQHF
cdr3_nt: TGTGCCAGCTCACCTGGACAGGTACGCAATCAGCCCCAGCATTTT

cdr3_length: 15
j_call: TRBJ2-3
clone_size: -
v_call: TRBV9
d_call: -
cdr3_aa: CASNKVGTSTDTQYF
cdr3_nt: TGTGCCAGCAACAAAGTGGGGACTAGCACAGATACGCAGTATTTT

cdr3_length: 17
j_call: TRBJ2-5
clone_size: -
v_call: TRBV11-2
d_call: -
cdr3_aa: CASSSWGGAPTQETQYF
cdr3_nt: TGTGCCAGCAGCTCGTGGGGGGGGGCACCCACCCAAGAGACCCAGTACTTC

cdr3_length: 16
j_call: TRBJ1-1
clone_size: -
v_call: TRBV5-4
d_call: TRBD1
cdr3_aa: CASSTGGDHKNTEAFF
cdr3_nt: TGTGCCAGCAGTACAGGGGGCGATCACAAGAACACTGAAGCTTTCTTT

cdr3_length: 16
j_call: TRBJ2-2
clone_size: -
v_call: TRBV27
d_call: TRBD2
cdr3_aa: CASSSLRGGGTGELFF
cdr3_nt: TGTGCCAGCAGTTCACTTCGGGGGGGCGGGACCGGGGAGCTGTTTTTT

cdr3_length: 14
j_call: TRBJ2-2
clone_size: few
v_call: TRBV24-1
d_call: -
cdr3_aa: CATSDFANTGELFF
cdr3_nt: TGTGCCACCAGTGATTTCGCGAACACCGGGGAGCTGTTTTTT

cdr3_length: 13
j_call: TRBJ2-7
clone_size: -
v_call: TRBV18
d_call: TRBD2
cdr3_aa: CASSPSGGYEQYF
cdr3_nt: TGTGCCAGCTCACCGTCGGGAGGCTACGAGCAGTACTTC

cdr3_length: 15
j_call: TRBJ2-1
clone_size: -
v_call: TRBV30
d_call: TRBD2
cdr3_aa: CAWSRKGLAGGEQFF
cdr3_nt: TGTGCCTGGAGTAGGAAGGGACTAGCGGGAGGTGAGCAGTTCTTC

cdr3_length: 14
j_call: TRBJ1-2
clone_size: -
v_call: TRBV28
d_call: TRBD1
cdr3_aa: CASSFLDRGNGYTF
cdr3_nt: TGTGCCAGCAGTTTTCTGGACAGGGGTAATGGCTACACCTTC

cdr3_length: 15
j_call: TRBJ1-6
clone_size: -
v_call: TRBV9
d_call: -
cdr3_aa: CASSPRGGLGSPLHF
cdr3_nt: TGTGCCAGCAGCCCGAGGGGGGGTCTTGGTTCACCCCTCCACTTT

cdr3_length: 16
j_call: TRBJ2-1
clone_size: -
v_call: TRBV28
d_call: TRBD2
cdr3_aa: CASSPLSGESYNEQFF
cdr3_nt: TGTGCCAGCAGCCCACTTAGCGGGGAGTCCTACAATGAGCAGTTCTTC

cdr3_length: 14
j_call: TRBJ2-3
clone_size: -
v_call: TRBV7-2
d_call: -
cdr3_aa: CASSLFVSTDTQYF
cdr3_nt: TGTGCCAGCAGCTTATTCGTAAGCACAGATACGCAGTATTTT

cdr3_length: 20
j_call: TRBJ2-5
clone_size: -
v_call: TRBV7-2
d_call: TRBD2
cdr3_aa: CASSLAMSGGAFSFAETQYF
cdr3_nt: TGTGCCAGCAGCTTAGCGATGAGCGGGGGGGCCTTTTCGTTTGCGGAGACCCAGTACTTC

cdr3_length: 15
j_call: TRBJ2-1
clone_size: -
v_call: TRBV6-6
d_call: -
cdr3_aa: CASSTRGGNYNEQFF
cdr3_nt: TGTGCCAGCAGCACCCGGGGTGGGAACTACAATGAGCAGTTCTTC

cdr3_length: 17
j_call: TRBJ2-5
clone_size: -
v_call: TRBV7-9
d_call: -
cdr3_aa: CASSFSTSGVVGETQYF
cdr3_nt: TGTGCCAGCAGCTTTTCTACCAGCGGTGTTGTTGGGGAGACCCAGTACTTC

cdr3_length: 14
j_call: TRBJ1-1
clone_size: -
v_call: TRBV6-6
d_call: TRBD1
cdr3_aa: CASSKQGADTEAFF
cdr3_nt: TGTGCCAGCAGTAAACAGGGGGCGGACACTGAAGCTTTCTTT

cdr3_length: 15
j_call: TRBJ2-1
clone_size: -
v_call: TRBV3-1/TRBV3-2
d_call: TRBD1
cdr3_aa: CASSQGQGIYNEQFF
cdr3_nt: TGTGCCAGCAGCCAAGGACAGGGAATCTACAATGAGCAGTTCTTC

cdr3_length: 15
j_call: TRBJ1-2
clone_size: -
v_call: TRBV4-1
d_call: -
cdr3_aa: CASSQDRITNYGYTF
cdr3_nt: TGCGCCAGCAGCCAAGATAGAATAACTAACTATGGCTACACCTTC

cdr3_length: 14
j_call: TRBJ1-2
clone_size: -
v_call: TRBV7-2
d_call: -
cdr3_aa: CASSLAQAPQGYTF
cdr3_nt: TGTGCCAGCAGCTTAGCCCAAGCTCCTCAAGGCTACACCTTC

cdr3_length: 14
j_call: TRBJ1-1
clone_size: -
v_call: TRBV7-9
d_call: TRBD1
cdr3_aa: CASSLFQGDTEAFF
cdr3_nt: TGTGCCAGCAGCTTATTTCAGGGGGACACTGAAGCTTTCTTT

cdr3_length: 14
j_call: TRBJ1-5
clone_size: few
v_call: TRBV10-1
d_call: TRBD1
cdr3_aa: CASSPGQSNQPQHF
cdr3_nt: TGCGCCAGCAGTCCGGGACAGAGCAATCAGCCCCAGCATTTT

cdr3_length: 13
j_call: TRBJ2-1
clone_size: -
v_call: TRBV9
d_call: -
cdr3_aa: CASSFDLYNEQFF
cdr3_nt: TGTGCCAGCAGCTTCGACTTGTACAATGAGCAGTTCTTC

cdr3_length: 20
j_call: TRBJ2-7
clone_size: -
v_call: TRBV5-3
d_call: TRBD2
cdr3_aa: CARSRRRRRTSGVVSYEQYF
cdr3_nt: TGTGCCAGAAGCCGGAGGCGTCGTCGGACTAGCGGAGTTGTCTCCTACGAGCAGTACTTC

cdr3_length: 14
j_call: TRBJ1-1
clone_size: -
v_call: TRBV6-2/TRBV6-3
d_call: -
cdr3_aa: CASSYDGLNTEAFF
cdr3_nt: TGTGCCAGCAGTTACGATGGCCTGAACACTGAAGCTTTCTTT

cdr3_length: 14
j_call: TRBJ2-4
clone_size: -
v_call: TRBV30
d_call: -
cdr3_aa: CAWSVPGGVGIQYF
cdr3_nt: TGTGCCTGGAGTGTACCAGGAGGCGTGGGCATTCAGTACTTC

cdr3_length: 16
j_call: TRBJ2-1
clone_size: -
v_call: TRBV7-9
d_call: TRBD2
cdr3_aa: CASSPREALSYNEQFF
cdr3_nt: TGTGCCAGCAGCCCCCGGGAGGCCCTCTCCTACAATGAGCAGTTCTTC

cdr3_length: 15
j_call: TRBJ2-7
clone_size: once
v_call: TRBV11-2
d_call: TRBD1
cdr3_aa: CASSKPGTVSYEQYF
cdr3_nt: TGTGCCAGCAGCAAACCCGGGACAGTCTCCTACGAGCAGTACTTC

cdr3_length: 14
j_call: TRBJ2-5
clone_size: -
v_call: TRBV28
d_call: TRBD2
cdr3_aa: CASSLAGRQETQYF
cdr3_nt: TGTGCCAGCAGTCTAGCGGGGAGGCAAGAGACCCAGTACTTC

cdr3_length: 11
j_call: TRBJ2-7
clone_size: -
v_call: TRBV7-9
d_call: -
cdr3_aa: CASSSGREQYF
cdr3_nt: TGTGCCAGCAGCTCAGGGAGGGAGCAGTACTTC

cdr3_length: 16
j_call: TRBJ1-5
clone_size: -
v_call: TRBV6-6
d_call: TRBD1
cdr3_aa: CASSYGTGEGNQPQHF
cdr3_nt: TGTGCCAGCAGTTACGGGACAGGGGAGGGCAATCAGCCCCAGCATTTT

cdr3_length: 15
j_call: TRBJ2-5
clone_size: -
v_call: TRBV5-4
d_call: TRBD1
cdr3_aa: CASSPTGTGRQTQYF
cdr3_nt: TGTGCCAGCAGCCCGACCGGGACAGGGCGACAGACCCAGTACTTC

cdr3_length: 17
j_call: TRBJ2-2
clone_size: -
v_call: TRBV4-3
d_call: -
cdr3_aa: CASSQVLQYVRAGELFF
cdr3_nt: TGCGCCAGCAGCCAAGTCTTACAATATGTTCGGGCCGGGGAGCTGTTTTTT

cdr3_length: 11
j_call: TRBJ2-2
clone_size: -
v_call: TRBV19
d_call: -
cdr3_aa: CASSTSGELFF
cdr3_nt: TGTGCCAGTAGTACGTCCGGGGAGCTGTTTTTT

cdr3_length: 14
j_call: TRBJ2-7
clone_size: -
v_call: TRBV11-2
d_call: -
cdr3_aa: CASRSTYLSYEQYF
cdr3_nt: TGTGCCAGCAGATCTACCTACCTCTCCTACGAGCAGTACTTC

cdr3_length: 15
j_call: TRBJ1-5
clone_size: -
v_call: TRBV25-1
d_call: TRBD1
cdr3_aa: CASSELGQGNQPQHF
cdr3_nt: TGTGCCAGCAGTGAGTTGGGACAGGGGAATCAGCCCCAGCATTTT

cdr3_length: 14
j_call: TRBJ1-5
clone_size: -
v_call: TRBV7-2
d_call: -
cdr3_aa: CASTPGGFNQPQHF
cdr3_nt: TGTGCCAGCACTCCGGGGGGATTTAATCAGCCCCAGCATTTT

cdr3_length: 15
j_call: TRBJ1-3
clone_size: -
v_call: TRBV18
d_call: -
cdr3_aa: CASSPTGASGNTIYF
cdr3_nt: TGTGCCAGCTCACCAACAGGCGCCTCTGGAAACACCATATATTTT

cdr3_length: 18
j_call: TRBJ2-6
clone_size: -
v_call: TRBV7-3
d_call: -
cdr3_aa: CASSLQLTQGAGANVLTF
cdr3_nt: TGTGCCAGCAGCTTACAGCTCACTCAGGGTGCTGGGGCCAACGTCCTGACTTTC

cdr3_length: 16
j_call: TRBJ2-1
clone_size: -
v_call: TRBV7-8
d_call: TRBD2
cdr3_aa: CASSLGLAGGSNEQFF
cdr3_nt: TGTGCCAGCAGCTTAGGACTAGCGGGAGGGTCAAATGAGCAGTTCTTC

cdr3_length: 13
j_call: TRBJ2-7
clone_size: -
v_call: TRBV18
d_call: TRBD1
cdr3_aa: CASSPRGQEEQYF
cdr3_nt: TGTGCCAGCTCACCCAGGGGGCAGGAAGAGCAGTACTTC

cdr3_length: 13
j_call: TRBJ2-5
clone_size: -
v_call: TRBV9
d_call: TRBD2
cdr3_aa: CASSAGLGETQYF
cdr3_nt: TGTGCCAGCAGCGCGGGACTAGGGGAGACCCAGTACTTC

cdr3_length: 15
j_call: TRBJ1-5
clone_size: -
v_call: TRBV4-1
d_call: -
cdr3_aa: CASSQDVQGLQPQHF
cdr3_nt: TGCGCCAGCAGCCAAGATGTACAGGGTTTGCAGCCCCAGCATTTT

cdr3_length: 17
j_call: TRBJ2-1
clone_size: -
v_call: TRBV24-1
d_call: TRBD2
cdr3_aa: CATSDRRASGSINEQFF
cdr3_nt: TGTGCCACCAGTGATCGTCGTGCTAGCGGGTCCATCAATGAGCAGTTCTTC

cdr3_length: 14
j_call: TRBJ1-1
clone_size: -
v_call: TRBV10-3
d_call: -
cdr3_aa: CAISERSENTEAFF
cdr3_nt: TGTGCCATCAGTGAACGGAGTGAGAACACTGAAGCTTTCTTT

cdr3_length: 15
j_call: TRBJ1-1
clone_size: once
v_call: TRBV4-2
d_call: -
cdr3_aa: CASSQASGLNTEAFF
cdr3_nt: TGTGCCAGCAGCCAAGCCTCAGGGTTGAACACTGAAGCTTTCTTT

cdr3_length: 15
j_call: TRBJ2-1
clone_size: once
v_call: TRBV7-3
d_call: TRBD1
cdr3_aa: CASSSRQGPVDEQFF
cdr3_nt: TGTGCCAGCAGCTCACGACAGGGGCCCGTGGATGAGCAGTTCTTC

cdr3_length: 14
j_call: TRBJ1-5
clone_size: -
v_call: TRBV28
d_call: TRBD1
cdr3_aa: CASSIRTGRQPQHF
cdr3_nt: TGTGCCAGCAGCATAAGGACAGGGCGACAGCCCCAGCATTTT

cdr3_length: 15
j_call: TRBJ1-4
clone_size: -
v_call: TRBV6-1
d_call: -
cdr3_aa: CASSLVPPPNEKLFF
cdr3_nt: TGTGCCAGCAGTTTAGTCCCGCCCCCTAATGAAAAACTGTTTTTT

cdr3_length: 12
j_call: TRBJ2-1
clone_size: -
v_call: TRBV5-1
d_call: -
cdr3_aa: CASSVAGGEQFF
cdr3_nt: TGCGCCAGCAGCGTGGCGGGTGGGGAGCAGTTCTTC

cdr3_length: 13
j_call: TRBJ1-2
clone_size: -
v_call: TRBV6-5
d_call: TRBD1
cdr3_aa: CASRRQGALGYTF
cdr3_nt: TGTGCCAGCAGGCGACAGGGGGCTTTAGGCTACACCTTC

cdr3_length: 14
j_call: TRBJ1-1
clone_size: once
v_call: TRBV19
d_call: -
cdr3_aa: CASRIDRPNTEAFF
cdr3_nt: TGTGCCAGTAGGATCGACAGGCCCAACACTGAAGCTTTCTTT

cdr3_length: 16
j_call: TRBJ2-2
clone_size: -
v_call: TRBV7-9
d_call: -
cdr3_aa: CASSSEGAPSVRELFF
cdr3_nt: TGTGCCAGCAGCTCAGAGGGTGCGCCTAGCGTCCGGGAGCTGTTTTTT

cdr3_length: 15
j_call: TRBJ2-1
clone_size: -
v_call: TRBV24-1
d_call: TRBD2
cdr3_aa: CATSGTAGGPGKQFF
cdr3_nt: TGTGCCACCAGTGGCACAGCGGGAGGGCCGGGTAAGCAGTTCTTC

cdr3_length: 13
j_call: TRBJ1-3
clone_size: -
v_call: TRBV7-2
d_call: -
cdr3_aa: CASSLGQGNTIYF
cdr3_nt: TGTGCCAGCAGCTTAGGACAGGGAAACACCATATATTTT

cdr3_length: 15
j_call: TRBJ2-1
clone_size: -
v_call: TRBV7-9
d_call: TRBD2
cdr3_aa: CASSPTSGGAIEQFF
cdr3_nt: TGTGCCAGCAGTCCAACTAGCGGGGGGGCCATTGAGCAGTTCTTC

cdr3_length: 11
j_call: TRBJ1-1
clone_size: once
v_call: TRBV20-1
d_call: -
cdr3_aa: CSARWADEAFF
cdr3_nt: TGCAGTGCTAGATGGGCAGATGAAGCTTTCTTT

cdr3_length: 14
j_call: TRBJ2-5
clone_size: -
v_call: TRBV30
d_call: TRBD2
cdr3_aa: CAWTSGGFGETQYF
cdr3_nt: TGTGCCTGGACTAGCGGGGGGTTCGGAGAGACCCAGTACTTC